The clone carrying this T cell receptor beta chain was found a few times. In germline, CDR1 is DFQATT, CDR2 SNEGSKA (reference sequence). The CDR3 loop spans 14 amino acids. Trimming removed 5 bases from V and 2 bases from J, with 13 bases in between. One entry per CDR3 protein results from TCRdb running MiXCR on the 5' RACE reads. Here the sample spans a few hundred thousand distinct CDR3 sequences, roughly 10% being singletons. The data originate from a study of identical twins. V usage is TRBV20-1 and J usage is TRBJ2-1; D unresolved. The TCR was taken from a woman aged 45-60 years in good health. The sample taken for sequencing was naive T cells sorted from blood. The DNA for the CDR3 is TGCAGTGCTGACCAGAGGAGCCCCTACAATGAGCAGTTCTTC. It yields the protein CSADQRSPYNEQFF.